The entry that follows covers one T cell receptor beta chain sequence. The antigen remains undetermined. The data are from a study of shared clonotypes between healthy human individuals. Study context: A couple of women and a few men aged 18 to 49 made up the donors.

General study points: Generally, naive subsets came out with larger estimated richness than memory subsets.

Assay runs were performed at deep level. The repertoire was sequenced with immunoSEQ multiplex PCR; TCRdb's copy has only in-frame clones and lacks some. The sample lists roughly 500,000 clones; approximately 94% were seen once. CDR1 MNHNS and CDR2 SASEGT come from the germline V gene. V was cut by 5 bases and J by 0 bases, with 11 bases left in between. This CDR3 is 15 amino acids long. The source material was naive CD4+ T cells sorted from blood. The subset: CD45RA+ positively selected. The chain combines TRBV6-1 with TRBJ2-1; D is ambiguous. The origin of this receptor is a woman aged 25 to 39 in good health. CDR3 residues: CASSTDPSSYNEQFF. The CDR3 DNA sequence: TGTGCCAGCAGTACCGACCCTAGCTCCTACAATGAGCAGTTCTTC.